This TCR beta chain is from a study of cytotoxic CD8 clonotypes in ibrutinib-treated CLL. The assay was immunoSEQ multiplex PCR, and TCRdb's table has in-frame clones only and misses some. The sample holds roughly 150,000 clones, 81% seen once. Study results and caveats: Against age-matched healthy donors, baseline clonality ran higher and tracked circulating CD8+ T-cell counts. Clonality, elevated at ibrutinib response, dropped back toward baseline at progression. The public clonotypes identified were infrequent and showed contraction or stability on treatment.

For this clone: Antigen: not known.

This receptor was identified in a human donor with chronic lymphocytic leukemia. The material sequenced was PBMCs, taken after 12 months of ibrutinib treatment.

The CDR3 here is CASSSLRGRNYGYTF. As DNA, the CDR3 is TGTGCCAGCAGCTCCCTTAGGGGGCGTAACTATGGCTACACCTTC. The V and J genes are TRBV11-2 and TRBJ1-2; 7 bases line up with TRBD1. Trimming at V came to 4 bases and at J to 1 base, leaving 6 bases not matched to a gene. The CDR3 is 15 amino acids. Germline V lookup: CDR1 SGHAT, CDR2 FQNNGV. The variable domain in full, completed from reference TRBV11-2 and TRBJ1-2, reads EAGVAQSPRYKIIEKRQSVAFWCNPISGHATLYWYQQILGQGPKLLIQFQNNGVVDDSQLPKDRFSAERLKGVDSTLKIQPAKLEDSAVYLCASSSLRGRNYGYTFGSGTRLTVV.